The source of this TCR beta chain is a study of T cell responses to AZD1222 COVID-19 vaccine. Study-level results: Females made up more of the donors, who were largely white British, and clonal diversity may have come out too low.

As concerns this clone: The antigen is not known.

Sequenced by immunoSEQ multiplex PCR; TCRdb stores in-frame clones only, minus some. The sample has around 100,000 clones; roughly 93% are singletons. The source material was peripheral blood, sampled on day 0 of AZD1222 vaccination. The origin of this receptor is an adult in good health.

The DNA for the CDR3 is TGTGCCAGCAGCCATGGGACAGGGACCTACGAGCAGTACTTC. As protein: CASSHGTGTYEQYF. The chain uses TRBV14 and TRBJ2-7; the match to TRBD1 covers 9 bases. The germline V gene has CDR1 SGHDN and CDR2 FVKESK. V trimming: 3 bases; J trimming: 2 bases; junction bases outside the gene matches: 2. The CDR3 is made up of 14 amino acids.